The 22 T cell receptor beta chains in this list originate from one sample, sequenced in a study of blood T cells in healthy people across ages. Primers used in a second PCR of roughly 6 to 11 cycles were a sample-barcoded 5' primer and a J-beta primer mix. TCRdb re-called the 5' RACE reads through MiXCR, storing one row per CDR3 protein. This table holds around 820,000 distinct CDR3 sequences, more than 20% found once. This same sample was also part of a study on T cells of mothers and their children.

Sequencing was performed on blood. Every receptor here comes from a boy between 10 and 17 years old in good health.

This clonotype has just a few counts. The gene calls are TRBV18 and TRBJ2-3, with 7 bases fitting TRBD1. V was clipped by 0 bases and J by 2 bases; unmatched bases: 5. The CDR3 extends over 16 amino acids. Germline CDR1 and CDR2: KGHSH and LQKENI. The CDR3 DNA reads as TGTGCCAGCTCACCACCCGGGACAGTGTTCACAGATACGCAGTATTTT. It translates to CASSPPGTVFTDTQYF.

In this sample, this clonotype turned up a few times. V gene TRBV5-1 combines with J gene TRBJ1-4; 10 nucleotides align to TRBD1. The V gene's germline CDR1 is SGHRS and CDR2 YFSETQ. The CDR3 totals 14 residues. J gave up 7 bases and V 7 bases, and 7 bases lay outside the gene matches. The DNA of the CDR3 is TGCGCCAGCGCAACCGGGACAGGGGTTGAAAAACTGTTTTTT. Translated, it gives CASATGTGVEKLFF. The complete variable domain, with remaining parts taken from reference TRBV5-1 and TRBJ1-4, reads KAGVTQTPRYLIKTRGQQVTLSCSPISGHRSVSWYQQTPGQGLQFLFEYFSETQRNKGNFPGRFSGRQFSNSRSEMNVSTLELGDSALYLCASATGTGVEKLFFGSGTQLSVL.

This clonotype has at least ten counts. The chain links TRBV12-3 or TRBV12-4 to TRBJ2-4; 7 bases align to TRBD1. V lost 5 bases to trimming and J lost 7 bases; unmatched junction nucleotides: 8. This CDR3 spans 14 amino acids. The CDR3 sequence is CASSLQGFKNIQYF. The CDR3 coding sequence is TGTGCCAGCAGTCTACAGGGGTTCAAGAACATTCAGTACTTC.

This clonotype showed up just a few times. The chain employs TRBV5-1 and TRBJ1-5; 9 bases match TRBD1. The CDR3 runs to 15 residues. Losses at the gene ends were 2 bases for V and 5 bases for J; bases not matched to a gene: 5. Per germline, CDR1 SGHRS and CDR2 YFSETQ. The CDR3 bases are TGCGCCAGCAGCTTACAGGGGGCACCGTATCAGCCCCAGCATTTT. This codes for CASSLQGAPYQPQHF. Filled out from reference TRBV5-1 and TRBJ1-5, the complete variable domain reads KAGVTQTPRYLIKTRGQQVTLSCSPISGHRSVSWYQQTPGQGLQFLFEYFSETQRNKGNFPGRFSGRQFSNSRSEMNVSTLELGDSALYLCASSLQGAPYQPQHFGDGTRLSIL.

There are a few counts of this clonotype. CDR3 bases: TGTGCCAGCAGCGTAGCTTCCCTCCAAGAGACCCAGTACTTC. Translated: CASSVASLQETQYF. This chain uses TRBV9 with TRBJ2-1; the D is unclear. The end of the DNA is better explained by TRBJ2-5, so the J call may be wrong. The CDR3 runs 14 residues. Germline V gene sequence: CDR1 SGDLS, CDR2 YYNGEE.

This clonotype was seen only a few times. Relative to the germline gene, one junction end is altered; a read error may explain this. The J gene is TRBJ2-1, the V gene TRBV4-2; TRBD1 matches at 7 bases. Looked up from germline, CDR1 is LGHNA and CDR2 is YNFKEQ. This CDR3 has 17 amino acids. CDR3 in amino acids: CAGSPRHRGIAYNEQFF. The CDR3 bases are TGTGCCGGCAGCCCCCGTCACAGGGGAATAGCCTACAATGAGCAGTTCTTC.

Here the CDR3 DNA reads TGCAGTGCTAGAACGGAATTAGCCAAAAACATTCAGTACTTC. Its protein product is CSARTELAKNIQYF. The chain has TRBV20-1 and TRBJ2-4; D gene uncertain. This CDR3 spans 14 amino acids. The ends were cut back, 2 bases at V and 0 bases at J, with 8 bases in the middle. Looked up from germline, CDR1 is DFQATT and CDR2 is SNEGSKA (reference sequence).

This clonotype was recorded a few times. V and J are TRBV12-3 or TRBV12-4 and TRBJ1-2; the match to TRBD1 covers 7 bases. V shed 0 bases and J 7 bases; nucleotides not matched to a gene: 11. The CDR3 loop spans 16 amino acids. CDR3 loop: CASSLALGDRRSGYTF. CDR3 nucleotides: TGTGCCAGCAGTTTAGCGCTCGGGGACAGACGGTCTGGCTACACCTTC.

This clonotype was picked up a small number of times. The rearrangement joins TRBV4-1 to TRBJ2-7, with TRBD2 identical over 11 bases. V was clipped by 0 bases and J by 9 bases; unmatched bases: 10. The CDR3 runs 16 residues. Germline lookup yields CDR1 MGHRA and CDR2 YSYEKL. The DNA of the CDR3 is TGCGCCAGCAGCCAAGACGAGACTAGCGGGACTATCGGGCAGTACTTC. It yields the protein CASSQDETSGTIGQYF.

This clonotype appeared a few times. This rearrangement joins TRBV6-5 to TRBJ2-1; tentatively, D is TRBD2 (7 bases). This CDR3 comprises 14 residues. V was shortened by 7 bases and J by 5 bases, with 15 bases between the two germline ends. Germline V gene lookup returns CDR1 MNHEY and CDR2 SVGAGI. This CDR3 reads CASTLLGGDNEQFF. The CDR3 region has the DNA TGTGCCAGCACCTTACTAGGGGGGGACAATGAGCAGTTCTTC.

V is TRBV14 and J is TRBJ1-1, with D unclear. Trimming left V 0 bases short and J 9 bases short, with 11 bases between. The CDR3 has 13 residues. The V gene's germline CDR1 is SGHDN and CDR2 FVKESK. CDR3 in DNA: TGTGCCAGCAGCCAAGAATTGGGCGGGAAAGCTTTCTTT. This translates into CASSQELGGKAFF.

This chain joins TRBV7-2 and TRBJ1-2, with 7 bases matching TRBD1. Germline values: CDR1 SGHTA, CDR2 FQGNSA. Unmatched junction bases numbered 4, after V lost 3 bases and J lost 3 bases. The CDR3 has 14 amino acids. DNA of the CDR3: TGTGCCAGCAGCTTCAGACAGGGTGACTATGGCTACACCTTC. As protein: CASSFRQGDYGYTF.

The chain uses TRBV18 and TRBJ2-5; 8 bases align to TRBD2. The end of the DNA is better explained by TRBJ2-7, so the J call may be wrong. This CDR3 is built from 15 residues. Germline CDR1 reads KGHSH; CDR2 reads LQKENI. Here the CDR3 reads CASSPPAGEIYEQYF. The DNA of the CDR3 is TGTGCCAGCTCACCACCAGCGGGGGAGATATACGAGCAGTACTTC.

The chain couples TRBV5-5 to TRBJ2-5; D is undetermined. CDR1 and CDR2 (germline): SGHKS, YYEKEE (reference sequence). The germline V and J ends were trimmed by 4 bases and 3 bases, with 16 bases remaining between them. This CDR3 has 15 residues. For the CDR3, the DNA is TGTGCCAGCAGCCTATCCCCCAAGCGCAAAGAGACCCAGTACTTC. Translated, it gives CASSLSPKRKETQYF.

This clonotype was counted a few times. The chain carries TRBV20-1 and TRBJ2-5; TRBD1 aligns across 7 bases. Unmatched junction bases numbered 8, after V lost 6 bases and J lost 4 bases. The CDR3 sequence is 13 residues long. CDR1 and CDR2 (germline): DFQATT, SNEGSKA (reference sequence). CDR3 coding DNA: TGCAGTGCCCAGAGGACAGGCATAGAGACCCAGTACTTC. This gives the protein CSAQRTGIETQYF.

The chain employs TRBV20-1 and TRBJ2-7, with a tentative D call TRBD2 (7 bases). Trimming removed 5 bases from V and 3 bases from J, with 17 bases in between. Germline V CDR1 and CDR2: DFQATT, SNEGSKA (reference sequence). This CDR3 has 14 amino acids. This chain's CDR3 is CSAVQGGDYYEQYF. As DNA, the CDR3 is TGCAGTGCTGTACAGGGAGGGGACTACTACGAGCAGTACTTC.

Comments on this clonotype: A junction end diverges from the germline sequence, so it may reflect a read error. The chain couples TRBV7-9 to TRBJ2-6, with 11 nucleotides matching TRBD1. Germline CDR1 and CDR2: SEHNR and FQNEAQ (reference sequence). The CDR3 runs to 18 residues. In DNA form, the CDR3 reads TGTGCCAGCAGCTTAAAGTGGACAGGGGGCCCTGGGGTCAACGTCCTGACTTTC. Translated: CASSLKWTGGPGVNVLTF.

The V and J genes are TRBV29-1 and TRBJ1-1, with D perhaps matching TRBD1 (5 bases). CDR1 and CDR2 from the germline V gene are SQVTM and ANQGSEA. This CDR3 spans 12 amino acids. V dropped 6 bases and J dropped 2 bases, with 10 bases sitting between them. Written as DNA, the CDR3 is TGCAGCGTCCTGGGGGGTAACACTGAAGCTTTCTTT. It specifies CSVLGGNTEAFF.

The CDR3 bases are TGTGCCTCCGGACTAGCGGGAGTAACAGATACGCAGTATTTT. Translating it yields CASGLAGVTDTQYF. The V and J genes are TRBV2 and TRBJ2-3; 13 bases fit TRBD2. The CDR3 loop spans 14 amino acids. Looked up from germline, CDR1 is SNHLY and CDR2 is FYNNEI. V was pared by 11 bases and J by 3 bases, with 5 bases of the junction left unmatched.

This clonotype has a single count. V usage is TRBV6-2 or TRBV6-3 and J usage is TRBJ2-7, with D perhaps matching TRBD1 (5 bases). Germline V lookup: CDR1 MNHEY, CDR2 SVGEGT. Between the trimmed V and J ends, which lost 0 bases and 2 bases, there was a span of 11 bases. The CDR3 sequence is 15 residues long. The CDR3 loop reads CASSYSRTSAYEQYF. CDR3 in DNA: TGTGCCAGCAGTTACTCGCGGACATCTGCCTACGAGCAGTACTTC.

This clonotype was counted between two and nine times. The junction differs from germline at one of its ends, possibly a read error. The chain is built from TRBV29-1 and TRBJ2-5, with D possibly being TRBD1 or TRBD2 (7 bases each). The CDR3 sequence is 12 residues long. Germline assignment: CDR1 SQVTM and CDR2 ANQGSEA. CDR3 sequence: CNVGQGGETHYF. The CDR3 region has the DNA TGCAACGTTGGCCAGGGGGGGGAGACCCACTACTTC.

This clonotype was found many times. CDR3 residues: CASRPRSFSRGRNIQYF. DNA of the CDR3: TGTGCCAGCAGACCCCGCAGTTTTAGCAGGGGCCGAAACATTCAGTACTTC. The genes are TRBV28 and TRBJ2-4, with a tentative D call TRBD1 (6 bases). The length of the CDR3 is 17 residues. Trimming stripped 6 bases from V and 6 bases from J, with 24 bases between. From germline, CDR1 is MDHEN and CDR2 SYDVKM.